The present T cell receptor beta chain was sequenced within a study of cytomegalovirus exposure and HLA in healthy donors. Germline V gene data show CDR1 as MNHEY and CDR2 as SMNVEV (reference sequence). V was cut by 3 bases and J by 6 bases, with 9 bases left in between. This CDR3 has 13 amino acids. PCR primers comprised 60 Vbeta and 13 Jbeta primers. The assay was immunoSEQ multiplex PCR, and TCRdb's table has in-frame clones only and misses some. The sample holds over 110,000 clones, approximately 80% seen once. The origin of this receptor is a middle-aged woman in good health and CMV-seropositive. The chain has TRBV27 and TRBJ2-1; no clear D. Sequenced: PBMCs. CDR3 loop: CASSFGGPNEQFF. CDR3 DNA: TGTGCCAGCAGTTTTGGCGGCCCCAATGAGCAGTTCTTC.